Listed below are T cell receptor beta chains from one sample, sequenced in a study of shared clonotypes between healthy human individuals. Profiling relied on immunoSEQ multiplex PCR, and the TCRdb table lists in-frame clones only, not all of them. This table holds about 1 million clones, 75% to 85% found once. The material sequenced was memory CD4+ T cells from PBMCs. These receptors came from a man younger than 30 in good health. Some clones in this sample may be carry-over from other donors' samples. CDR3s include the opening cysteine and the closing phenylalanine or tryptophan. D genes are given only for firm matches. Size is omitted from some rows. Given values are once, few, many or a class for expanded clones.

clone_size: once
d_call: -
v_call: TRBV5-6
j_call: TRBJ2-1
cdr3_aa: CASSFGSGADEFF
cdr3_nt: -

clone_size: -
d_call: -
v_call: TRBV15
j_call: TRBJ2-5
cdr3_aa: CATSREEETQYF
cdr3_nt: TGTGCCACCAGCAGAGAGGAAGAGACCCAGTACTTC

clone_size: many
d_call: -
v_call: TRBV28
j_call: TRBJ2-7
cdr3_aa: CASSLFAYEQYF
cdr3_nt: TGTGCCAGCAGTTTATTCGCCTACGAGCAGTACTTC

clone_size: few
d_call: TRBD1
v_call: TRBV5-4
j_call: TRBJ1-2
cdr3_aa: CASSTGQGTFGYTF
cdr3_nt: TGTGCCAGCAGCACCGGACAGGGGACGTTTGGCTACACCTTC

clone_size: -
d_call: TRBD1
v_call: TRBV19
j_call: TRBJ1-2
cdr3_aa: CASKYRQGSSYGYTF
cdr3_nt: TGTGCCAGTAAGTATCGACAGGGTAGCTCCTATGGCTACACCTTC

clone_size: few
d_call: TRBD1
v_call: TRBV7-9
j_call: TRBJ1-2
cdr3_aa: CASSLDAGQGVYGYTF
cdr3_nt: TGTGCCAGCAGCTTAGATGCTGGACAGGGGGTCTATGGCTACACCTTC

clone_size: -
d_call: TRBD2
v_call: TRBV4-1
j_call: TRBJ2-5
cdr3_aa: CASSQGISEGGPFETQYF
cdr3_nt: TGCGCCAGCAGCCAAGGAATAAGTGAGGGAGGGCCTTTCGAGACCCAGTACTTC

clone_size: -
d_call: -
v_call: TRBV4-2
j_call: TRBJ2-2
cdr3_aa: CASRDPGYTGELFF
cdr3_nt: TGTGCCAGCAGGGACCCGGGGTACACCGGGGAGCTGTTTTTT

clone_size: -
d_call: TRBD2
v_call: TRBV7-9
j_call: TRBJ2-1
cdr3_aa: CASSLGSGSPLSSYNEQFF
cdr3_nt: TGTGCCAGCAGCTTAGGAAGCGGGAGCCCCCTTAGCTCCTACAATGAGCAGTTCTTC

clone_size: -
d_call: -
v_call: TRBV18
j_call: TRBJ2-3
cdr3_aa: CASSPGRSTDTQYF
cdr3_nt: TGTGCCAGCTCACCGGGACGCAGCACAGATACGCAGTATTTT

clone_size: -
d_call: TRBD1
v_call: TRBV7-7
j_call: TRBJ2-5
cdr3_aa: CASSPLDRQGTQYF
cdr3_nt: TGTGCCAGCAGCCCGCTGGACCGACAGGGGACCCAGTACTTC

clone_size: once
d_call: -
v_call: TRBV14
j_call: TRBJ2-1
cdr3_aa: CASSLRFPYNEQFF
cdr3_nt: TGTGCCAGCAGCCTCCGTTTCCCCTACAATGAGCAGTTCTTC

clone_size: few
d_call: -
v_call: TRBV6-1
j_call: TRBJ1-5
cdr3_aa: CASSEVSNQPQHF
cdr3_nt: TGTGCCAGCAGTGAGGTTAGCAATCAGCCCCAGCATTTT

clone_size: -
d_call: TRBD2
v_call: TRBV5-1
j_call: TRBJ2-1
cdr3_aa: CASRGTSGSFNEQFF
cdr3_nt: TGCGCCAGCAGGGGGACTAGCGGGAGTTTCAATGAGCAGTTCTTC

clone_size: -
d_call: -
v_call: TRBV5-4
j_call: TRBJ2-5
cdr3_aa: CASHSGGGGQETQYF
cdr3_nt: TGTGCCAGCCATTCGGGAGGAGGGGGGCAAGAGACCCAGTACTTC

clone_size: -
d_call: TRBD1
v_call: TRBV5-1
j_call: TRBJ1-2
cdr3_aa: CASSPGDRGKGGYTF
cdr3_nt: TGCGCCAGCAGCCCAGGGGACAGGGGGAAGGGTGGCTACACCTTC

clone_size: -
d_call: -
v_call: TRBV5-4
j_call: TRBJ2-5
cdr3_aa: CASSFGRSETQYF
cdr3_nt: TGTGCCAGCAGCTTTGGGAGATCGGAGACCCAGTACTTC

clone_size: -
d_call: TRBD1
v_call: TRBV28
j_call: TRBJ1-3
cdr3_aa: CASKTTGISNTIYF
cdr3_nt: TGTGCCAGCAAAACGACAGGGATTAGTAACACCATATATTTT

clone_size: -
d_call: TRBD1
v_call: TRBV27
j_call: TRBJ2-1
cdr3_aa: CASTATTGDKYNEQFF
cdr3_nt: TGTGCCAGCACCGCGACGACAGGGGATAAATACAATGAGCAGTTCTTC

clone_size: -
d_call: TRBD2
v_call: TRBV19
j_call: TRBJ2-1
cdr3_aa: CASKAGAYYNEQFF
cdr3_nt: TGTGCCAGCAAAGCGGGAGCGTACTACAATGAGCAGTTCTTC

clone_size: -
d_call: -
v_call: TRBV11-3
j_call: TRBJ2-3
cdr3_aa: CASSSPPLDTQYF
cdr3_nt: TGTGCCAGCAGCTCCCCACCGTTGGATACGCAGTATTTT

clone_size: few
d_call: -
v_call: TRBV7-9
j_call: TRBJ1-1
cdr3_aa: CASSRGTPGGTEAFF
cdr3_nt: TGTGCCAGCAGCCGAGGGACCCCCGGGGGGACTGAAGCTTTCTTT

clone_size: -
d_call: -
v_call: TRBV5-1
j_call: TRBJ2-2
cdr3_aa: CASSLRAVTNTGELFF
cdr3_nt: TGCGCCAGCAGCCTGAGGGCGGTAACGAACACCGGGGAGCTGTTTTTT

clone_size: -
d_call: TRBD1
v_call: TRBV6-1
j_call: TRBJ2-7
cdr3_aa: CASSALRQGSYEQYF
cdr3_nt: TGTGCCAGCAGTGCCCTGAGACAGGGTTCCTACGAGCAGTACTTC

clone_size: -
d_call: TRBD1
v_call: TRBV29-1
j_call: TRBJ2-3
cdr3_aa: CSVSGGSTDTQYF
cdr3_nt: TGCAGCGTTTCAGGGGGCAGCACAGATACGCAGTATTTT

clone_size: -
d_call: -
v_call: TRBV27
j_call: TRBJ2-1
cdr3_aa: CASSLEGTYNEQFF
cdr3_nt: TGTGCCAGCAGTTTAGAAGGTACCTACAATGAGCAGTTCTTC

clone_size: -
d_call: -
v_call: TRBV4-2
j_call: TRBJ2-6
cdr3_aa: CASSQDHRGAGANVLTF
cdr3_nt: TGTGCCAGCAGCCAAGATCACCGAGGTGCCGGGGCCAACGTCCTGACTTTC

clone_size: -
d_call: TRBD1
v_call: TRBV5-4
j_call: TRBJ1-2
cdr3_aa: CASSLDARGGGYTF
cdr3_nt: TGTGCCAGCAGCTTGGACGCCAGGGGGGGTGGCTACACCTTC

clone_size: -
d_call: TRBD1
v_call: TRBV5-1
j_call: TRBJ1-1
cdr3_aa: CASSQGTANTEAFF
cdr3_nt: TGCGCCAGCAGCCAAGGGACAGCTAACACTGAAGCTTTCTTT

clone_size: -
d_call: TRBD1
v_call: TRBV30
j_call: TRBJ2-7
cdr3_aa: CAWGRDRGFTYEQYF
cdr3_nt: TGTGCCTGGGGCCGTGACAGGGGCTTTACCTACGAGCAGTACTTC

clone_size: -
d_call: -
v_call: TRBV5-1
j_call: TRBJ2-5
cdr3_aa: CASSLDLRGQETQYF
cdr3_nt: TGCGCCAGCAGCTTGGACTTGAGGGGCCAAGAGACCCAGTACTTC

clone_size: -
d_call: -
v_call: TRBV7-3
j_call: TRBJ2-1
cdr3_aa: CASSLTFVANTYNEQFF
cdr3_nt: TGTGCCAGCAGCTTAACGTTTGTAGCGAACACATACAATGAGCAGTTCTTC

clone_size: -
d_call: TRBD2
v_call: TRBV28
j_call: TRBJ2-5
cdr3_aa: CASSRSGAPRTQYF
cdr3_nt: TGTGCCAGCAGTCGTAGCGGGGCCCCCAGGACCCAGTACTTC

clone_size: -
d_call: -
v_call: TRBV11-3
j_call: TRBJ1-1
cdr3_aa: CASSADRNTEAFF
cdr3_nt: TGTGCCAGCAGTGCCGACAGGAACACTGAAGCTTTCTTT

clone_size: -
d_call: -
v_call: TRBV29-1
j_call: TRBJ2-5
cdr3_aa: CSVESSFLTVQETQYF
cdr3_nt: TGCAGCGTTGAAAGTAGCTTTTTGACGGTCCAAGAGACCCAGTACTTC

clone_size: -
d_call: -
v_call: TRBV28
j_call: TRBJ1-2
cdr3_aa: CASSLLGRGYGYTF
cdr3_nt: TGTGCCAGCAGTTTACTTGGCAGAGGATATGGCTACACCTTC

clone_size: -
d_call: -
v_call: TRBV29-1
j_call: TRBJ2-2
cdr3_aa: CSVGVGYGELFF
cdr3_nt: TGCAGCGTTGGTGTAGGGTACGGGGAGCTGTTTTTT

clone_size: -
d_call: -
v_call: TRBV25-1
j_call: TRBJ2-5
cdr3_aa: CASSEYRQGRGQETQYF
cdr3_nt: TGTGCCAGCAGTGAATATAGGCAGGGACGGGGCCAAGAGACCCAGTACTTC

clone_size: -
d_call: TRBD1
v_call: TRBV13
j_call: TRBJ2-7
cdr3_aa: CASSREGDRDYEQYF
cdr3_nt: TGTGCCAGCAGTCGAGAGGGGGACAGGGATTACGAGCAGTACTTC

clone_size: -
d_call: TRBD2
v_call: TRBV7-2
j_call: TRBJ2-2
cdr3_aa: CASSLSRGRGTGELFF
cdr3_nt: TGTGCCAGCAGCTTATCTCGCGGGAGGGGAACCGGGGAGCTGTTTTTT

clone_size: many
d_call: -
v_call: TRBV7-7
j_call: TRBJ1-1
cdr3_aa: CATGSQVNTEAFF
cdr3_nt: TGTGCCACTGGGTCTCAGGTGAACACTGAAGCTTTCTTT

clone_size: many
d_call: TRBD1
v_call: TRBV11-2
j_call: TRBJ1-2
cdr3_aa: CASSSYRGRVDGYTF
cdr3_nt: TGTGCCAGCAGCTCCTACAGGGGGCGCGTTGATGGCTACACCTTC

clone_size: -
d_call: TRBD1
v_call: TRBV5-1
j_call: TRBJ1-1
cdr3_aa: CASSLQGQGPNTEAFF
cdr3_nt: TGCGCCAGCAGCTTACAAGGACAGGGACCGAACACTGAAGCTTTCTTT